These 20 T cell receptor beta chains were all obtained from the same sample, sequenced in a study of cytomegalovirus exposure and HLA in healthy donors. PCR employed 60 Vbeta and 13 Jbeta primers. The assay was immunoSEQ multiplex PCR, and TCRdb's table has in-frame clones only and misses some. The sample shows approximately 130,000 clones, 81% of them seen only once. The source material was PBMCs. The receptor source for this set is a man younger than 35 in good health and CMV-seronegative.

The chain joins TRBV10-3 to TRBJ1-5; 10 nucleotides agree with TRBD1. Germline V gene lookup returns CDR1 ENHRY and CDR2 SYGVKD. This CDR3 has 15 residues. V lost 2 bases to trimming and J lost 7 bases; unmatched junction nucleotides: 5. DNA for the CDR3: TGTGCCATCAGTGAGCCGGACAGGGGGAGACAGCCCCAGCATTTT. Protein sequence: CAISEPDRGRQPQHF.

CDR3 loop: CAVKDRGRETQYF. CDR3 nucleotide sequence: TGTGCCGTCAAGGACAGGGGGCGTGAGACCCAGTACTTC. The rearrangement links TRBV7-2 to TRBJ2-5; 11 bases line up with TRBD1. The junction had 7 bases not matched to a gene; V was cut back by 11 bases and J by 5 bases. The CDR3 has 13 residues. Per germline, CDR1 SGHTA and CDR2 FQGNSA.

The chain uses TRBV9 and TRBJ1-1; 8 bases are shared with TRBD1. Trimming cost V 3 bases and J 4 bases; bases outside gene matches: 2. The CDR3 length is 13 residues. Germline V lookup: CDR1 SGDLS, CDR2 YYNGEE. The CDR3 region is CASSEGTGTEAFF. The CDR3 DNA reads TGTGCCAGCAGCGAGGGGACAGGCACTGAAGCTTTCTTT.

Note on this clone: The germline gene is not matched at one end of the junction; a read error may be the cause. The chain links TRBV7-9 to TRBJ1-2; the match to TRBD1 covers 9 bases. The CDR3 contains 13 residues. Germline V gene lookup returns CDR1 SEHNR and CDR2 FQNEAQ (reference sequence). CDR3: CSSSSDRGHGYTF. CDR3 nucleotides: TGTTCCAGCAGCTCGGACAGGGGCCATGGCTACACCTTC.

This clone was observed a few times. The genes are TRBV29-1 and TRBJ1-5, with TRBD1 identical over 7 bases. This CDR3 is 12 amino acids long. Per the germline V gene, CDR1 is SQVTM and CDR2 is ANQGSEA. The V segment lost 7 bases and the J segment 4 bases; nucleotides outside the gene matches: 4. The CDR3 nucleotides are TGCAGCGCGGGACAGCCTAATCAGCCCCAGCATTTT. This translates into CSAGQPNQPQHF.

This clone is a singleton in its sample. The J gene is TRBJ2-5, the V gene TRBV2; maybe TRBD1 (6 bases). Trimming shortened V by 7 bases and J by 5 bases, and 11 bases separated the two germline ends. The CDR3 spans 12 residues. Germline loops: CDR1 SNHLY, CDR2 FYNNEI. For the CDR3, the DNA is TGTGCCAGCATGGGACACACGGAGACCCAGTACTTC. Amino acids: CASMGHTETQYF.

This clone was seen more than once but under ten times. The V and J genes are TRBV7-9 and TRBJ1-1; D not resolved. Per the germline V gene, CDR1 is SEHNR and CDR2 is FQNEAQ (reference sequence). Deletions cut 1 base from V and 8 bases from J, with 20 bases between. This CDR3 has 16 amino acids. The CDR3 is CASSLGRSRDNPEAFF. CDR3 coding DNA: TGTGCCAGCAGCTTAGGGAGGTCGAGAGATAATCCCGAAGCTTTCTTT.

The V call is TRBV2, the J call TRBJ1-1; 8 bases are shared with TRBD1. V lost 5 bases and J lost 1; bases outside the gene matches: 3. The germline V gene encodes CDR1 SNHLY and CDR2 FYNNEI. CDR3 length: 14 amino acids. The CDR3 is CASSRTGWNTEAFF. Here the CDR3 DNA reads TGTGCCAGCAGTCGGACAGGGTGGAACACTGAAGCTTTCTTT.

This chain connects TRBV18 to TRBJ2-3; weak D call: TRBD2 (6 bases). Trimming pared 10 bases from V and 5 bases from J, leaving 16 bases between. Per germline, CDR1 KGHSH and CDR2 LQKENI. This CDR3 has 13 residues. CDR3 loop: CATSDGEEDTQYF. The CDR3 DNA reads TGTGCCACCTCGGACGGGGAGGAAGATACGCAGTATTTT.

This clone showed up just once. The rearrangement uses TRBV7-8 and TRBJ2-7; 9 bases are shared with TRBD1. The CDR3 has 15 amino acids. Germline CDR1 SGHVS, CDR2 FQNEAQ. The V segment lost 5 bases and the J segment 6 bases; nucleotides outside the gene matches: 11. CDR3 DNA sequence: TGTGCCAGCAGCGCCCGGACAGGGGTGGCGGGCGAGCAGTACTTC. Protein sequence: CASSARTGVAGEQYF.

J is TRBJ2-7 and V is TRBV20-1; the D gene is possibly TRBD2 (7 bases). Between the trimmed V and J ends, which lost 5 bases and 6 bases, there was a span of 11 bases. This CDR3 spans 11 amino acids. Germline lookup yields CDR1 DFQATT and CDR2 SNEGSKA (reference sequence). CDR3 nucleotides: TGCAGTGCTTCGAGGGGGGGCGAGCAGTACTTC. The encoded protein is CSASRGGEQYF.

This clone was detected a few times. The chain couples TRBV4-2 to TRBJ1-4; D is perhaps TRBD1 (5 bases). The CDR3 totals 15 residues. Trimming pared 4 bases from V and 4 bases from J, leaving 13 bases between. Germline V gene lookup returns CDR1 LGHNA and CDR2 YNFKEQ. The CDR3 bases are TGTGCCAGCAGCCTAGGGACTGCCGATAATGAAAAACTGTTTTTT. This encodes CASSLGTADNEKLFF.

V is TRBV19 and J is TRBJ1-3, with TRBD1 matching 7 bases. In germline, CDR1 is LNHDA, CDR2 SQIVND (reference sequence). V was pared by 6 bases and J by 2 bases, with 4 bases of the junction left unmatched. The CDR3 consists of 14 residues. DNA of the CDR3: TGTGCCAGTAGCAGGGGGACCGCTGGAAACACCATATATTTT. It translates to CASSRGTAGNTIYF.

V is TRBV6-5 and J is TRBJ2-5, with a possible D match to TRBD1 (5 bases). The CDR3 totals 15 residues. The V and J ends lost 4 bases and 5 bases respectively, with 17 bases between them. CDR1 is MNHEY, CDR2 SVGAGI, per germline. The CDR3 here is CASSSLGQGRETQYF. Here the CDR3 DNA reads TGTGCCAGCAGTTCCCTGGGCCAGGGTCGGGAGACCCAGTACTTC.

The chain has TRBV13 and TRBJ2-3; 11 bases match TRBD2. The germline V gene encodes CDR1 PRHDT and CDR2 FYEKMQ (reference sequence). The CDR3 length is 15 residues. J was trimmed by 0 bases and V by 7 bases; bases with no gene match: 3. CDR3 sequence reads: CASTTSGGSTDTQYF. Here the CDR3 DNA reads TGTGCCAGCACCACTAGCGGGGGCAGCACAGATACGCAGTATTTT.

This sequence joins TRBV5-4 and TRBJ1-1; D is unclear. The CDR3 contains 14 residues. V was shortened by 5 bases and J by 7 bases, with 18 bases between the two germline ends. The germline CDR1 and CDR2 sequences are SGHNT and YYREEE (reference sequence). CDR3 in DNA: TGTGCCAGCAGTGATTCCGCTGGGCCTCTTGAAGCTTTCTTT. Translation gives CASSDSAGPLEAFF.

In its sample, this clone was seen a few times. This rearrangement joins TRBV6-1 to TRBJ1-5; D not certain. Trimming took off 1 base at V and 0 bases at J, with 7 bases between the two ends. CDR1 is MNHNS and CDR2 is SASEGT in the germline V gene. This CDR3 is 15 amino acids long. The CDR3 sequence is CASSEGYNSNQPQHF. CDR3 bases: TGTGCCAGCAGTGAAGGATACAATAGCAATCAGCCCCAGCATTTT.

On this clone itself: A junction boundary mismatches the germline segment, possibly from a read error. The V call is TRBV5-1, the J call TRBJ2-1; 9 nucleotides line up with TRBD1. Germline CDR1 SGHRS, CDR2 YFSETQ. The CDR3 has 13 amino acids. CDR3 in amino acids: CASSLGQGCEQFF. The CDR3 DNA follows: TGCGCCAGCAGTTTGGGACAGGGCTGTGAGCAGTTCTTC.

Written as DNA, the CDR3 is TGTGCCAGTAGTACCACGTTACCCGGTTGGGGAGCTGCGAACACTGAAGCTTTCTTT. It codes for CASSTTLPGWGAANTEAFF. The chain is built from TRBV19 and TRBJ1-1; D remains ambiguous. The germline V and J ends were trimmed by 4 bases and 1 base, with 25 bases remaining between them. Germline V gene lookup returns CDR1 LNHDA and CDR2 SQIVND (reference sequence). The CDR3 sequence is 19 residues long.

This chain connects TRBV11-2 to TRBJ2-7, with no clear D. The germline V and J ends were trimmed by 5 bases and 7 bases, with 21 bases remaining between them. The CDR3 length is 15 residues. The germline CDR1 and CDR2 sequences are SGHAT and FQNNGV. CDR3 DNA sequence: TGTGCCAGCAGCCACCCCCATGAGCTCGACGGGGAGCAGTACTTC. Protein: CASSHPHELDGEQYF.